This record concerns one T cell receptor (beta chain) sequence. Each UMI, carrying a 6-nucleotide sample barcode, came from template switching. Reanalyzing the 5' RACE reads, TCRdb keeps one entry per CDR3 protein, without DNA. Its table records about 300,000 distinct CDR3 sequences. This sample is drawn from a study of monozygotic twins with inflammatory bowel disease. From germline, CDR1 is SQVTM and CDR2 ANQGSEA. The CDR3 contains 15 residues. The receptor was isolated from a human donor with ulcerative colitis or Crohn's disease, or a healthy co-twin of an affected twin (not recorded which). The genes are TRBV29-1 and TRBJ2-1; TCRdb gives TRBD2 as the D gene, but with no DNA this cannot be confirmed. The sample comprised blood. CDR3: CSACRGPSSYNEQFF.